A single sample is the source of the 28 T cell receptor beta chains below, sequenced in a study of blood T cells in healthy people across ages. With a J-beta primer mix and a sample-barcoded 5' primer, a second PCR ran roughly 6 to 12 cycles. In TCRdb, the 5' RACE reads were re-called with MiXCR into one record per CDR3 protein. The sample has 700,000 to 900,000 distinct CDR3 sequences; under 30% are singletons. These data are also associated with another study on T cells of mothers and their children.

Sample: blood. The receptors here all came from a boy under 18 in good health.

This clonotype appeared a few times. This rearrangement joins TRBV11-2 to TRBJ1-4, with TRBD1 matching over 11 bases. The V gene's germline CDR1 is SGHAT and CDR2 FQNNGV. The CDR3 is 18 amino acids. V trimming: 4 bases; J trimming: 6 bases; junction bases outside the gene matches: 13. CDR3 DNA: TGTGCCAGCAGCTCCCAGCCACTCGGACAGGGGGCGTATGAAAAACTGTTTTTT. Translated, it gives CASSSQPLGQGAYEKLFF.

The chain has TRBV4-3 and TRBJ2-3; 7 bases line up with TRBD2. Trimming at V came to 0 bases and at J to 0 bases, leaving 3 bases not matched to a gene. Per germline, CDR1 LGHNA and CDR2 YSLEER. This CDR3 spans 16 amino acids. CDR3 sequence: CASSQDTSASTDTQYF. CDR3 bases: TGCGCCAGCAGCCAAGATACTAGCGCAAGCACAGATACGCAGTATTTT.

The J gene is TRBJ2-2, the V gene TRBV10-3, with D tentatively TRBD1 or TRBD2 (6 bases each). Germline V lookup: CDR1 ENHRY, CDR2 SYGVKD. The CDR3 consists of 16 residues. The V end lost 3 bases, the J end lost 0 bases, and 11 bases lay between the germline ends. The CDR3 reads CAISDSGAANTGELFF. The CDR3 nucleotides are TGTGCCATCAGTGACTCGGGGGCCGCGAACACCGGGGAGCTGTTTTTT.

This clonotype was detected a few times. The gene calls are TRBV5-1 and TRBJ1-5, with D maybe TRBD1 (6 bases). Trimming stripped 4 bases from V and 0 bases from J, with 11 bases between. This CDR3 is 15 amino acids long. Germline lookup yields CDR1 SGHRS and CDR2 YFSETQ. Here the CDR3 DNA reads TGCGCCAGCAGCCGGGGGGCGGATAGCAATCAGCCCCAGCATTTT. Translation: CASSRGADSNQPQHF.

V is TRBV27 and J is TRBJ2-1; D might be TRBD1 or TRBD2, each matching 6 bases. In germline, CDR1 is MNHEY, CDR2 SMNVEV (reference sequence). The CDR3 is made up of 16 amino acids. V shed 5 bases and J shed 5 bases, with 19 bases lying between them. The CDR3 reads CASSPPRGPVDNEQFF. The CDR3 DNA is TGTGCCAGCAGTCCCCCACGGGGGCCGGTGGACAATGAGCAGTTCTTC.

The sample holds a few counts of this clonotype. The rearrangement joins TRBV20-1 to TRBJ2-3, with 9 bases lining up with TRBD2. Germline V gene lookup returns CDR1 DFQATT and CDR2 SNEGSKA (reference sequence). The CDR3 length is 17 residues. V dropped 3 bases and J dropped 4; count of bases not matched to a gene: 14. The chain's CDR3 is CSASLASGAGGADTQYF. CDR3 nucleotide sequence: TGCAGTGCTAGCCTGGCTAGCGGGGCTGGGGGGGCAGATACGCAGTATTTT.

Notes on this clonotype: The junction does not match germline at one end; this may be a read error. This chain links TRBV11-2 with TRBJ2-1; D gene ambiguous. This CDR3 has 11 amino acids. Germline V gene data show CDR1 as SGHAT and CDR2 as FQNNGV. The CDR3 spells CASSLGASVYF. The CDR3 nucleotides read TGTGCCAGCAGCTTAGGCGCCTCCGTATACTTC. The whole variable domain, filled in from reference TRBV11-2 and TRBJ2-1, reads EAGVAQSPRYKIIEKRQSVAFWCNPISGHATLYWYQQILGQGPKLLIQFQNNGVVDDSQLPKDRFSAERLKGVDSTLKIQPAKLEDSAVYLCASSLGASVYFGPGTRLTVL.

The chain recombines TRBV10-1 with TRBJ1-1; no clear D. Looked up from germline, CDR1 is WNHNN and CDR2 is SYGVQD (reference sequence). This CDR3 region has 13 residues. The V gene lost 4 bases and the J gene lost 1 base, with 7 bases spanning the gap. This chain's CDR3 is CASSAARNTEAFF. CDR3 sequence (DNA): TGCGCCAGCAGTGCAGCTAGGAACACTGAAGCTTTCTTT.

In its sample, this clonotype was seen a few times. The J gene is TRBJ2-5, the V gene TRBV12-3 or TRBV12-4; D is ambiguous. The J call may be incorrect, as the DNA end agrees better with TRBJ2-7. The CDR3 runs to 14 residues. The CDR3 sequence is CASSIGQYGYEQYF. The CDR3 DNA is TGTGCCAGCAGTATCGGGCAGTATGGCTACGAGCAGTACTTC.

This clonotype was found a few times. The V and J genes are TRBV12-3 or TRBV12-4 and TRBJ2-1, with D possibly TRBD2 on 6 matching bases. Trimming removed 6 bases at V and 4 bases at J, with 13 bases between. This CDR3 comprises 14 residues. The DNA for the CDR3 is TGTGCCAGCAGCCGCCCCGGGAGATACAATGAGCAGTTCTTC. Translated: CASSRPGRYNEQFF.

This chain links TRBV7-3 with TRBJ1-2, with 8 bases identical to TRBD1. CDR3 length: 14 amino acids. The germline gives CDR1 SGHTA, CDR2 FQGTGA. Trimming cost V 4 bases and J 7 bases; bases outside gene matches: 8. The CDR3 loop reads CASSSTPGGFGYTF. The CDR3 bases are TGTGCCAGCAGCTCTACCCCAGGGGGCTTTGGCTACACCTTC.

This clonotype came up a few times. The V and J genes are TRBV7-9 and TRBJ2-7; D assignment may be TRBD1 or TRBD2 (6 bases each). CDR1 is SEHNR, CDR2 FQNEAQ, per germline (reference sequence). V shed 5 bases and J shed 3 bases, with 14 bases lying between them. The CDR3 contains 14 residues. The CDR3 nucleotides read TGTGCCAGCAGCCTCTCGGGGGCCAACTACGAGCAGTACTTC. Translated: CASSLSGANYEQYF.

This clonotype has just a few counts. The chain combines TRBV6-2 or TRBV6-3 with TRBJ1-5; D remains unclear. The CDR3 is 14 residues long. Germline V gene sequence: CDR1 MNHEY, CDR2 SVGEGT. V lost 8 bases and J lost 4, with 15 bases in between. CDR3 sequence: CASGQDRENQPQHF. DNA for the CDR3: TGTGCCAGCGGGCAGGATCGGGAAAATCAGCCCCAGCATTTT.

The genes are TRBV5-1 and TRBJ2-2; perhaps TRBD2 as D (5 bases). In germline, CDR1 is SGHRS, CDR2 YFSETQ. CDR3 length equals 17 residues. V lost 4 bases, J lost 3 bases, and 19 bases lay in between. The CDR3 DNA follows: TGCGCCAGCAGCCTATCTCTCGGGATAGTCTACACCGGGGAGCTGTTTTTT. The encoded protein is CASSLSLGIVYTGELFF. Looking up the rest from reference TRBV5-1 and TRBJ2-2 gives the full variable domain: KAGVTQTPRYLIKTRGQQVTLSCSPISGHRSVSWYQQTPGQGLQFLFEYFSETQRNKGNFPGRFSGRQFSNSRSEMNVSTLELGDSALYLCASSLSLGIVYTGELFFGEGSRLTVL.

This clonotype has more than one count but fewer than ten. The V call is TRBV5-1, the J call TRBJ2-1, with a possible D match to TRBD1 (6 bases). The ends were cut back, 7 bases at V and 11 bases at J, with 13 bases in the middle. From germline, CDR1 is SGHRS and CDR2 YFSETQ. There are 11 residues in the CDR3. CDR3 protein: CASRSRDKQFF. The CDR3 DNA reads TGCGCCAGCCGAAGCCGGGACAAGCAGTTCTTC.

The chain uses TRBV19 and TRBJ1-5, with D perhaps TRBD1 (6 bases). This CDR3 spans 13 amino acids. With 6 bases removed from V and 6 bases from J, the gap between germline ends came to 12 bases. CDR1 LNHDA and CDR2 SQIVND come from the germline V gene (reference sequence). The DNA of the CDR3 is TGTGCCAGTAGCAGGGGCGGCCCTCAGCCCCAGCATTTT. Amino acids: CASSRGGPQPQHF.

The gene calls are TRBV4-1 and TRBJ2-2, with 7 bases fitting TRBD1. The CDR3 loop spans 14 amino acids. Per germline, CDR1 MGHRA and CDR2 YSYEKL. With V trimmed by 5 bases and J by 7 bases, 7 bases remained unmatched. This CDR3 reads CASSFGTEGGELFF. The DNA of the CDR3 is TGCGCCAGCAGCTTCGGGACAGAGGGCGGGGAGCTGTTTTTT.

The chain links TRBV6-6 to TRBJ1-3; TRBD1 matches at 9 bases. The V segment lost 2 bases and the J segment 7 bases; nucleotides outside the gene matches: 6. CDR3 size: 15 residues. In germline, CDR1 is MNHNY, CDR2 SVGAGI (reference sequence). This CDR3 is CASSYDGTGRNTIYF. CDR3 bases: TGTGCCAGCAGTTACGATGGGACAGGGCGGAACACCATATATTTT.

The chain couples TRBV7-8 to TRBJ1-1; no firm D call. Trimming pared 0 bases from V and 1 base from J, leaving 9 bases between. Germline V CDR1 and CDR2: SGHVS, FQNEAQ. The CDR3 is 15 residues long. The CDR3 DNA follows: TGTGCCAGCAGCTTAGCGCCCGACCGGAACACTGAAGCTTTCTTT. It encodes CASSLAPDRNTEAFF.

V usage is TRBV19 and J usage is TRBJ2-3; D might be TRBD1 or TRBD2, each matching 6 bases. The germline CDR1 and CDR2 sequences are LNHDA and SQIVND (reference sequence). The CDR3 loop spans 16 amino acids. V gave up 4 bases and J gave up 6 bases, with 20 bases separating them. The CDR3 sequence: CASSNQGRGSVDTQYF. The CDR3 nucleotides are TGTGCCAGTAGTAATCAGGGGCGGGGCTCCGTGGATACGCAGTATTTT. Full variable domain (remainder filled in from reference TRBV19 and TRBJ2-3): DGGITQSPKYLFRKEGQNVTLSCEQNLNHDAMYWYRQDPGQGLRLIYYSQIVNDFQKGDIAEGYSVSREKKESFPLTVTSAQKNPTAFYLCASSNQGRGSVDTQYFGPGTRLTVL.

V and J are TRBV6-1 and TRBJ2-5; 7 bases are a match to TRBD2. CDR1 is MNHNS and CDR2 is SASEGT in the germline V gene. Trimming at V came to 7 bases and at J to 5 bases, leaving 13 bases not matched to a gene. The CDR3 runs 15 residues. The DNA for the CDR3 is TGTGCCAGCACTGCCGGACTAGTCGTTTCTGAGACCCAGTACTTC. It codes for CASTAGLVVSETQYF.

The CDR3 DNA is TGTGCCAGCAGTTTACGGGACAGGAACTATGGCTACACCTTC. Encoded protein: CASSLRDRNYGYTF. V usage is TRBV12-3 or TRBV12-4 and J usage is TRBJ1-2, with 8 bases lining up with TRBD1. The CDR3 covers 14 residues. Germline trimming cut 2 bases from V and 2 bases from J; bases unmatched to any gene: 1.

V and J are TRBV6-1 and TRBJ2-7, with 7 nucleotides matching TRBD1. V lost 8 bases, J lost 9 bases, and 10 bases stayed unmatched. This CDR3 is built from 12 residues. The germline V gene has CDR1 MNHNS and CDR2 SASEGT. The CDR3 region has the DNA TGTGCCAGCGGCTCAGACAGGGTCTGGCAGTACTTC. Amino acids: CASGSDRVWQYF.

This clonotype was picked up a small number of times. J is TRBJ1-2 and V is TRBV12-3 or TRBV12-4; D might be TRBD1 (5 bases). Trimming took 8 bases from V and 5 from J, leaving 9 bases between them. This CDR3 is built from 11 residues. The CDR3 reads CASWGQYGYTF. CDR3 sequence (DNA): TGTGCCAGCTGGGGCCAATATGGCTACACCTTC.

This clonotype was seen many times. The chain couples TRBV12-3 or TRBV12-4 to TRBJ2-1; TRBD2 might be the D (5 bases). The CDR3 spans 12 residues. Trimming removed 6 bases from V and 5 bases from J, with 8 bases in between. As DNA, the CDR3 is TGTGCCAGCAGAACTAGAGACAATGAGCAGTTCTTC. It translates to CASRTRDNEQFF.

Written as DNA, the CDR3 is TGTGCCAGCAGAAGGACAGGGTCGGAAGGCTACACCTTC. Its translation: CASRRTGSEGYTF. The V call is TRBV27, the J call TRBJ1-2; 8 nucleotides match TRBD1. CDR3 length: 13 amino acids. Germline-derived CDR1 and CDR2 are MNHEY and SMNVEV (reference sequence). After removal of 6 bases from V and 8 bases from J, the junction contained 8 bases not matched to a gene.

On this clonotype: At one of its ends the junction is not consistent with the germline gene, which may arise from a read error. V is TRBV27 and J is TRBJ2-1, with D perhaps matching TRBD2 (5 bases). Germline CDR1 is MNHEY and CDR2 is SMNVEV (reference sequence). The CDR3 is 11 amino acids. The CDR3 coding sequence is TGTGCCGGCAGGAGGTACAATGAGCAGTTCTTC. Amino acid sequence: CAGRRYNEQFF.

This clonotype has more than one count but fewer than ten. This rearrangement joins TRBV6-6 to TRBJ2-7; tentatively, D is TRBD2 (6 bases). The germline V gene has CDR1 MNHNY and CDR2 SVGAGI (reference sequence). The V end was cut by 2 bases, the J end by 2 bases, with 13 bases between. CDR3 length: 15 residues. The chain's CDR3 is CASSYTLGGTYEQYF. For the CDR3, the DNA is TGTGCCAGCAGTTACACCCTCGGAGGGACCTACGAGCAGTACTTC.